The clone carrying this T cell receptor beta chain was seen more than once but under ten times. Its antigen is as yet unknown. PCR employed 60 Vbeta and 13 Jbeta primers. The assay was immunoSEQ multiplex PCR, and TCRdb's table has in-frame clones only and misses some. The sample has approximately 150,000 clones, approximately 80% seen once. CDR1 is MNHEY and CDR2 is SVGAGI in the germline V gene. V shed 0 bases, J shed 6 bases, and the junction held 8 bases outside the gene matches. The CDR3 is 16 amino acids. This sample is drawn from a study of cytomegalovirus exposure and HLA in healthy donors. Study summary: Previous work identified 120 million or so unique TCR beta sequences from around 200 million T cells.

The study, taken as a whole, reports: In a later analysis, the majority of CMV-associated beta chains seemingly showed HLA restriction. Most TCR beta V segments were productive about 87% or about 30% of the time in an earlier analysis. Overall, approximately 150 TCR beta chains were annotated as cytomegalovirus-associated.

The receptor comes from a man aged 30 to 45 in good health and CMV-seronegative. This rearrangement joins TRBV6-5 to TRBJ2-1; TRBD2 aligns across 7 bases. The sequenced sample consisted of PBMCs. The CDR3 sequence is CASSYSWGRAGNEQFF. The CDR3 nucleotides read TGTGCCAGCAGTTACTCGTGGGGGAGGGCCGGCAATGAGCAGTTCTTC.